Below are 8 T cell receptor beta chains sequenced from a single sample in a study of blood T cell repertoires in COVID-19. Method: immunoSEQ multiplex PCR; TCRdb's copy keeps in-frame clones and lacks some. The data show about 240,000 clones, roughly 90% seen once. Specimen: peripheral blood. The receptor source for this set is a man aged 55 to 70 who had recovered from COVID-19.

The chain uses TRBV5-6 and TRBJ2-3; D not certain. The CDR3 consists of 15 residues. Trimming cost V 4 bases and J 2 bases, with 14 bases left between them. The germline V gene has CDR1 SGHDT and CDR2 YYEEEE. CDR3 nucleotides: TGTGCCAGCAGCCCGGTCTTCGCGGCCACAGATACGCAGTATTTT. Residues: CASSPVFAATDTQYF.

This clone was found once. The CDR3 region has the DNA TGTGCCAGCAGTGATGGCCGGGCGGGAACCGGGGAGCTGTTTTTT. Its translation is CASSDGRAGTGELFF. The J gene is TRBJ2-2, the V gene TRBV6-1; the D gene is possibly TRBD2 (6 bases). Trimming left V 3 bases short and J 5 bases short, with 13 bases between. The V gene's germline CDR1 is MNHNS and CDR2 SASEGT. The CDR3 runs to 15 residues.

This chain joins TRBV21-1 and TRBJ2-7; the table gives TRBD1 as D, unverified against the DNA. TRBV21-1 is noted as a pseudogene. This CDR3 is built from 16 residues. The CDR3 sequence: CASSKDSTGPVVEQYF. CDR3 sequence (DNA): TGTGCCAGCAGCAAAGATTCGACAGGCCCAGTGGTCGAGCAGTACTTC.

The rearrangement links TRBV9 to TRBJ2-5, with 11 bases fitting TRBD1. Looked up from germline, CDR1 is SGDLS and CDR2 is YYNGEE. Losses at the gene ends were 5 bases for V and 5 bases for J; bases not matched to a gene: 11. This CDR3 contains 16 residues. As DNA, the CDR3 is TGTGCCAGCAGAGCCGGGACAGGGGGGATTGGGGAGACCCAGTACTTC. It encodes CASRAGTGGIGETQYF.

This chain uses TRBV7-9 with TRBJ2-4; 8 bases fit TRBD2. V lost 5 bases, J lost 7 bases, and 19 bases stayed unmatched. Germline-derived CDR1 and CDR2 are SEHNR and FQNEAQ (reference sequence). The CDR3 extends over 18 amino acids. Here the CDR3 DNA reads TGTGCCAGCAGCCCTGCCCCCGCCTCCGCGGGGGGCACTAACATTCAGTACTTC. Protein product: CASSPAPASAGGTNIQYF. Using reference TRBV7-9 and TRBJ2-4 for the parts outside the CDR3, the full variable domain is DTGVSQNPRHKITKRGQNVTFRCDPISEHNRLYWYRQTLGQGPEFLTYFQNEAQLEKSRLLSDRFSAERPKGSFSTLEIQRTEQGDSAMYLCASSPAPASAGGTNIQYFGAGTRLSVL.

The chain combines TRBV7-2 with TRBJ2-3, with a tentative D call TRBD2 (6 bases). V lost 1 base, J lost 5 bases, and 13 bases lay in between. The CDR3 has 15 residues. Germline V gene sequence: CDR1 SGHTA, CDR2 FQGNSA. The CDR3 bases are TGTGCCAGCAGCTTAGGGGGAGGAGCGGTAGATACGCAGTATTTT. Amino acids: CASSLGGGAVDTQYF.

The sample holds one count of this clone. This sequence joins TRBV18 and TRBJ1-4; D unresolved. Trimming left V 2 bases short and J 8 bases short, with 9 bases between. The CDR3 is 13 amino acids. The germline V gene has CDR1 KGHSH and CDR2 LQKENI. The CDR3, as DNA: TGTGCCAGCTCACCAATACGAGGGGAAAAACTGTTTTTT. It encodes CASSPIRGEKLFF.

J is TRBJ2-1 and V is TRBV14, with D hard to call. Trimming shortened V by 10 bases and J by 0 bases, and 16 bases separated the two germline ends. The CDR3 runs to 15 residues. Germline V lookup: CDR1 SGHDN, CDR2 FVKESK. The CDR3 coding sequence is TGTGCCACCCCCCCAAGTTGGAGCTCCTACAATGAGCAGTTCTTC. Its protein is CATPPSWSSYNEQFF.